This TCR beta chain was sequenced for a study of T-cell memory formation after mild COVID-19. Turning to the study itself: TCR clusters were mostly donor specific. Study-level points and caveats: A second wave expanding day 15 to 37 was CD4+-biased; contracting clones were balanced.

In the case of this clonotype: What it binds is unknown.

The 5'RACE method, run with constant-segment primers, produced TCR alpha and TCR beta cDNA libraries (carrying sample barcodes and UMIs). One entry per CDR3 protein, called by TCRdb with MiXCR from the 5' RACE reads. Of about 500,000 distinct CDR3 sequences in the sample, roughly 20% were seen once. The ends were cut back, 3 bases at V and 7 bases at J, with 7 bases in the middle. The germline V gene encodes CDR1 MGHDK and CDR2 SYGVNS. The CDR3 is 12 amino acids. The chain has TRBV25-1 and TRBJ2-1; D call uncertain. The source material was PBMCs or a T cell subset sorted from them (not recorded which). This receptor was identified in an adult woman who had mild COVID-19 (a few samples of this study predate the infection). Cell type and time point are not known. CDR3 amino acids: CASSEGWNEQFF. For the CDR3, the DNA is TGTGCCAGCAGTGAGGGGTGGAATGAGCAGTTCTTC.